These T cell receptor beta chains were read from a single sample in a study of Graves' ophthalmopathy and Graves' hyperthyroidism. TCRdb independently ran MiXCR on the multiplex PCR reads; one entry per CDR3 protein. The profile covers 200,000 to 250,000 distinct CDR3 sequences, with just under 30% appearing a single time and approximately 8.2% taken by the ten largest. Sequences were obtained from peripheral blood. All receptors derive from a man aged 50 to 60 with Graves' ophthalmopathy. The CDR3 runs from the conserved cysteine through the conserved F or W. The D gene is left open where the match is weak. Not every row has a clone size; where given, it reads once, few, many or a size class.

clone size	V gene	J gene	D gene	CDR3 protein	CDR3 DNA
many	TRBV12-3/TRBV12-4	TRBJ1-2	-	CASSGILVGYTF	TGTGCCAGCAGTGGGATTTTAGTAGGCTACACCTTC
-	TRBV7-6	TRBJ1-3	-	CASSPGPNSGNTIYF	TGTGCCAGCAGCCCCGGGCCCAACTCTGGAAACACCATATATTTT
once	TRBV6-1	TRBJ1-2	TRBD1	CASSVQGGANYGYTF	TGTGCCAGCAGTGTCCAGGGGGGAGCTAACTATGGCTACACCTTC
-	TRBV28	TRBJ2-7	TRBD2	CAILAGGGAYEQYF	TGTGCCATCTTAGCGGGAGGAGGGGCTTACGAGCAGTACTTC
-	TRBV28	TRBJ1-1	-	CASSFGVLVMNTEAFF	TGTGCCAGCAGTTTCGGGGTTTTGGTGATGAACACTGAAGCTTTCTTT
many	TRBV28	TRBJ2-3	-	CASSPGEESTDTQYF	TGTGCCAGCAGTCCAGGGGAGGAAAGCACAGATACGCAGTATTTT
-	TRBV28	TRBJ1-5	-	CASSAQTIQPQHF	TGTGCCAGCAGTGCCCAGACAATTCAGCCCCAGCATTTT
many	TRBV12-3/TRBV12-4	TRBJ1-3	-	CASSLASRVGNTIYF	TGTGCCAGCAGTTTAGCTTCCAGGGTTGGAAACACCATATATTTT
many	TRBV7-9	TRBJ2-7	TRBD1	CASSFTGGYEQYF	TGTGCCAGCAGCTTCACAGGGGGCTACGAGCAGTACTTC
many	TRBV7-6	TRBJ2-7	TRBD1	CASSTDRESYEQYF	TGTGCCAGCAGCACCGACAGGGAGAGCTACGAGCAGTACTTC
many	TRBV9	TRBJ1-3	-	CASSVGQGSGNTIYF	TGTGCCAGCAGCGTAGGTCAGGGCTCTGGAAACACCATATATTTT
many	TRBV28	TRBJ1-1	TRBD1	CASRPGTGNTEAFF	TGTGCCAGCAGACCCGGGACAGGGAACACTGAAGCTTTCTTT
many	TRBV20-1	TRBJ2-3	-	CSAEGHEDTQYF	TGCAGTGCTGAGGGGCACGAAGATACGCAGTATTTT
many	TRBV4-3	TRBJ2-5	-	CASSQGVGDRETQYF	TGCGCCAGCAGCCAAGGGGTGGGTGATCGTGAGACCCAGTACTTC
many	TRBV5-1	TRBJ2-2	-	CASKDQGGNTGELFF	TGCGCCAGCAAAGACCAGGGTGGGAACACCGGGGAGCTGTTTTTT
many	TRBV11-3	TRBJ2-5	-	CASSLTGVGEETQYF	TGTGCCAGCAGCTTAACGGGGGTAGGAGAGGAGACCCAGTACTTC
once	TRBV11-1	TRBJ2-4	-	CASSHDPSIQYF	TGTGCCAGCAGCCACGACCCGAGCATTCAGTACTTC
many	TRBV20-1	TRBJ1-5	-	CSARQSNQPQHF	TGCAGTGCGCGGCAGTCCAATCAGCCCCAGCATTTT
-	TRBV5-4	TRBJ2-7	-	CASSLIGRAYEQYF	TGTGCCAGCAGCTTGATTGGTCGCGCTTACGAGCAGTACTTC
many	TRBV29-1	TRBJ2-5	-	CSVETVGQETQYF	TGCAGCGTTGAAACCGTGGGCCAAGAGACCCAGTACTTC
many	TRBV6-5	TRBJ1-2	TRBD1	CASRGLATGVNGYTF	TGTGCCAGCAGGGGCCTTGCGACAGGGGTTAATGGCTACACCTTC
many	TRBV4-1	TRBJ2-7	TRBD1	CASSQGGTGENEQYF	TGCGCCAGCAGCCAAGGAGGGACAGGGGAAAACGAGCAGTACTTC